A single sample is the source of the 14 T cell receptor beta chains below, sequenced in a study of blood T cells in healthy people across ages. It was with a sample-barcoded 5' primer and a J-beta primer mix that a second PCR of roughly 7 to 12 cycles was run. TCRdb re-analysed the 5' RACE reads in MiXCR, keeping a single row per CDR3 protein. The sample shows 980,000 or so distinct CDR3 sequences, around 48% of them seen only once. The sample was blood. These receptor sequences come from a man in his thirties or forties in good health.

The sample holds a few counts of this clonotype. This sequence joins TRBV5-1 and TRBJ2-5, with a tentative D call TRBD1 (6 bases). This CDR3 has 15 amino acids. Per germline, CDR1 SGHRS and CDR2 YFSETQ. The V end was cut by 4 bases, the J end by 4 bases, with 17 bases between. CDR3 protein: CASSHGTMSPETQYF. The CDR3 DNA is TGCGCCAGCAGCCATGGGACAATGAGCCCAGAGACCCAGTACTTC.

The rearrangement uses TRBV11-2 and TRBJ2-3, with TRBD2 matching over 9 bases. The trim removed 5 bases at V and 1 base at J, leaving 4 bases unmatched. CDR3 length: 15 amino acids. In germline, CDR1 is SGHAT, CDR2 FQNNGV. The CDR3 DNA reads TGTGCCAGCAGCGATAGCGGGGGCCGCACAGATACGCAGTATTTT. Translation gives CASSDSGGRTDTQYF.

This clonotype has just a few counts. The chain's CDR3 is CASSLSGVTNEKLFF. CDR3 bases: TGTGCCAGCAGCTTAAGCGGGGTCACTAATGAAAAACTGTTTTTT. The chain combines TRBV27 with TRBJ1-4, with D uncertain. Germline V gives CDR1 MNHEY, CDR2 SMNVEV (reference sequence). V was trimmed by 6 bases and J by 2 bases, leaving 13 bases between them. This CDR3 comprises 15 residues.

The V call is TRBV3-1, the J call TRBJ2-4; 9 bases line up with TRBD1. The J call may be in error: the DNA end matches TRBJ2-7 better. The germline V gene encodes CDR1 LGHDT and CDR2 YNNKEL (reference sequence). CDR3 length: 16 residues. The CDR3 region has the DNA TGTGCCAGCAGCCAAACACAGGGGGCGAGGTCCCACGAGCAGTACTTC. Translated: CASSQTQGARSHEQYF.

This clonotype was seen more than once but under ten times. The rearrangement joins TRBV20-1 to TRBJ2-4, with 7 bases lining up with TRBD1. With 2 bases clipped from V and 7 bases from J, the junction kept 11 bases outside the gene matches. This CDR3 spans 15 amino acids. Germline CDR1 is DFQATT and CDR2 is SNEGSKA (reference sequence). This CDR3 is CSARRSEGAANIQYF. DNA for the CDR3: TGCAGTGCTAGACGCTCTGAGGGGGCGGCGAACATTCAGTACTTC.

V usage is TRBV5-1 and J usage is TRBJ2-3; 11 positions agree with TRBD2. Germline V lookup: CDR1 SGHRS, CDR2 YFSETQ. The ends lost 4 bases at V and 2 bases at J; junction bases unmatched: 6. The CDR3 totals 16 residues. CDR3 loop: CASSVRTSGFTDTQYF. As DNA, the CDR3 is TGCGCCAGCAGCGTGAGGACTAGCGGGTTCACAGATACGCAGTATTTT.

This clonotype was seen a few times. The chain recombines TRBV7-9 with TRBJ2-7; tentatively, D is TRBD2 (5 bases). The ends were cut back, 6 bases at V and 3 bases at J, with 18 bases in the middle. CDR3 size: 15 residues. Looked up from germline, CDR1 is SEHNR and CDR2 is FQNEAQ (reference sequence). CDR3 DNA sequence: TGTGCCAGCAGTCCCGGGGTAGGGCTGATCTACGAGCAGTACTTC. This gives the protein CASSPGVGLIYEQYF.

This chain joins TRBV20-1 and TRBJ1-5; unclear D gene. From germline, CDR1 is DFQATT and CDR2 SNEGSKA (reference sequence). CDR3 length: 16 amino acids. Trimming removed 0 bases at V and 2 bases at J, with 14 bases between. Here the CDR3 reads CSARDKFGGRNQPQHF. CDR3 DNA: TGCAGTGCTAGAGATAAATTCGGCGGGCGCAATCAGCCCCAGCATTTT.

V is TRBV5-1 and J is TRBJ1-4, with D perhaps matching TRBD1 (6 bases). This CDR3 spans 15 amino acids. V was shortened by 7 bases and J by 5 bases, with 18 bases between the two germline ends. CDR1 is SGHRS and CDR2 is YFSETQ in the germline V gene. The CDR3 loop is CASREEVGTNEKLFF. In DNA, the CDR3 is TGCGCCAGCCGGGAGGAGGTGGGGACAAATGAAAAACTGTTTTTT.

The CDR3 reads CATRDDTGPSNQPQHF. The DNA of the CDR3 is TGTGCCACCAGGGACGATACAGGGCCAAGTAATCAGCCCCAGCATTTT. The chain uses TRBV24-1 and TRBJ1-5, with a weak D call TRBD1 (6 bases). Per germline, CDR1 KGHDR and CDR2 SFDVKD. This CDR3 has 16 amino acids. The V and J ends lost 7 bases and 4 bases respectively, with 19 bases between them.

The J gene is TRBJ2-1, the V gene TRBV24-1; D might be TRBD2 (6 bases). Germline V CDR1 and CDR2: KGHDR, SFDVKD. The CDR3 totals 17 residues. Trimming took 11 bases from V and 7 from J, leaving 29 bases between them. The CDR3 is CAISDPSGSPAGNEQFF. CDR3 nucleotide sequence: TGTGCCATCAGCGACCCCAGTGGGTCCCCGGCGGGGAATGAGCAGTTCTTC.

The CDR3 loop is CASSLGQNPEQYF. The CDR3 nucleotides are TGTGCCAGCAGCTTAGGACAAAATCCCGAGCAGTACTTC. The V call is TRBV7-9, the J call TRBJ2-7; D is uncertain. V was cut by 1 base and J by 6 bases, with 10 bases left in between. This CDR3 spans 13 amino acids. The germline V gene encodes CDR1 SEHNR and CDR2 FQNEAQ (reference sequence).

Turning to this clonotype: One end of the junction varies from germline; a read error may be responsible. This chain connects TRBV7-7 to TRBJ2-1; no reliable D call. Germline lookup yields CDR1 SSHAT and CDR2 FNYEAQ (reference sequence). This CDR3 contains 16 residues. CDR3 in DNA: TGTGCTAGCAGCCCCCGTGGAAATAGTCTCTACAATGAGCAGTTCTTC. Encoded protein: CASSPRGNSLYNEQFF.

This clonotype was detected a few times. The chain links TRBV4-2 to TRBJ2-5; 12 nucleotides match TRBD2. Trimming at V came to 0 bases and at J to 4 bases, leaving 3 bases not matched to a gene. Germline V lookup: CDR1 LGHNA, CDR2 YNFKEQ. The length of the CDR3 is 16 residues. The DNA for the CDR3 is TGTGCCAGCAGCCAAGACGGACTAGCGGGGCCAGAGACCCAGTACTTC. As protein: CASSQDGLAGPETQYF.